The 7 T cell receptor beta chains below were found in one sample sequenced in a study of blood T cell repertoires in COVID-19. Clones were sequenced by immunoSEQ multiplex PCR, and TCRdb holds only the in-frame ones, with some missing. The repertoire includes 220,000 or so clones, 85% to 90% of them detected once, and 3% to 3.5% sits in the top ten. Specimen: PBMCs or T cells enriched from blood (not recorded which). The origin of the receptors is a woman between 18 and 30 years old in a cohort exposed to, infected with or recovered from COVID-19 (not recorded which).

V gene TRBV5-8 combines with J gene TRBJ1-6, with TRBD1 matching over 7 bases. This CDR3 is 15 amino acids long. Trimming at V came to 6 bases and at J to 7 bases, leaving 10 bases not matched to a gene. In germline, CDR1 is SGHTS, CDR2 YDEGEE. The CDR3 is CASNPTGTVNSPLHF. Written as DNA, the CDR3 is TGTGCCAGCAACCCCACCGGGACAGTAAATTCACCCCTCCACTTT.

J is TRBJ1-1 and V is TRBV3-1 (or the pseudogene TRBV3-2), with a tentative D call TRBD1 (6 bases). Germline V gene data show CDR1 as LGHDT and CDR2 as YNNKEL (reference sequence). This CDR3 has 12 residues. Trimming shortened V by 4 bases and J by 11 bases, and 14 bases separated the two germline ends. This CDR3 reads CASSRQGTWAFF. The CDR3 DNA is TGTGCCAGCAGCCGTCAGGGGACCTGGGCTTTCTTT.

The chain uses TRBV19 and TRBJ1-1; TRBD1 is a possible D gene (5 bases). Germline V gene data show CDR1 as LNHDA and CDR2 as SQIVND (reference sequence). V was clipped by 6 bases and J by 3 bases, with 17 bases between them. The CDR3 runs 15 residues. CDR3 region: CASSAADIYYTEAFF. For the CDR3, the DNA is TGTGCCAGTAGCGCCGCGGACATATACTACACTGAAGCTTTCTTT.

The chain links TRBV2 to TRBJ1-2, with TRBD1 matching over 7 bases. Losses at the gene ends were 0 bases for V and 7 bases for J; bases not matched to a gene: 8. CDR1 is SNHLY, CDR2 FYNNEI, per germline. The CDR3 loop spans 15 amino acids. CDR3 coding DNA: TGTGCCAGCAGTGAAGCGCCAGGACAGGTCGGTGGCTACACCTTC. As protein: CASSEAPGQVGGYTF.

A single count supports this clone. This chain connects TRBV4-2 to TRBJ1-2; D remains unclear. Germline values: CDR1 LGHNA, CDR2 YNFKEQ. CDR3 length: 15 residues. V lost 7 bases and J 0 bases, leaving 15 bases between the germline ends. The CDR3 coding sequence is TGTGCCAGCAACCCCGAGGGTCCAGCTAACTATGGCTACACCTTC. Translated: CASNPEGPANYGYTF.

V gene TRBV13 combines with J gene TRBJ2-4, with 7 bases aligning to TRBD2. Germline V gene data show CDR1 as PRHDT and CDR2 as FYEKMQ (reference sequence). CDR3 length: 15 amino acids. J lost 4 bases, V lost 5 bases, and 8 bases had no gene match. CDR3 nucleotide sequence: TGTGCCAGCAGCCTCGGACTAGATGGAAAAAACATTCAGTACTTC. It is translated as CASSLGLDGKNIQYF.

The genes are TRBV6-1 and TRBJ2-7, with D possibly being TRBD1 (5 bases). V lost 4 bases, J lost 3 bases, and 19 bases lay in between. Germline loops: CDR1 MNHNS, CDR2 SASEGT. The CDR3 spans 16 residues. CDR3 sequence (DNA): TGTGCCAGCAGTGCAAGGACGGACACCTCGAGCTACGAGCAGTACTTC. This gives the protein CASSARTDTSSYEQYF.